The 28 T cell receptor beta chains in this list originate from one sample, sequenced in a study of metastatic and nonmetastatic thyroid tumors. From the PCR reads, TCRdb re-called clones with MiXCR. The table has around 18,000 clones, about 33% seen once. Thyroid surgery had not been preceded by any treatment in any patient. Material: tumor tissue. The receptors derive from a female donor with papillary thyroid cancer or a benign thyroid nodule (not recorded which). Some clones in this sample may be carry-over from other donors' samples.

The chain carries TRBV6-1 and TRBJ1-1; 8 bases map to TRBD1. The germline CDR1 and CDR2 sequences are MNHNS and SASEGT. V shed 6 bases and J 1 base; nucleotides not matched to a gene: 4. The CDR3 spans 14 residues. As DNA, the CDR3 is TGTGCCAGCAGCCTCGGGACAGGGAACACTGAAGCTTTCTTT. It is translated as CASSLGTGNTEAFF.

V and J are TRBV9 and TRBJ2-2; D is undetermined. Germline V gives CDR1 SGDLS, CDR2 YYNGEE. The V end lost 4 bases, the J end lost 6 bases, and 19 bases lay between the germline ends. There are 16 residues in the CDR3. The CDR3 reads CASSPPWQAVPGELFF. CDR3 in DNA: TGTGCCAGCAGCCCCCCGTGGCAGGCAGTTCCCGGGGAGCTGTTTTTT. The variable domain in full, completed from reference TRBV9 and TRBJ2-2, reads DSGVTQTPKHLITATGQRVTLRCSPRSGDLSVYWYQQSLDQGLQFLIQYYNGEERAKGNILERFSAQQFPDLHSELNLSSLELGDSALYFCASSPPWQAVPGELFFGEGSRLTVL.

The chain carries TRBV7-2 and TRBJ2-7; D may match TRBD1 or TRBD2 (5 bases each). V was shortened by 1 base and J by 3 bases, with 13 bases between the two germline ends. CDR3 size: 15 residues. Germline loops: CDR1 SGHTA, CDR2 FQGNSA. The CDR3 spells CASSLGGAQDYEQYF. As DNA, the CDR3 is TGTGCCAGCAGCTTAGGAGGGGCACAAGACTACGAGCAGTACTTC.

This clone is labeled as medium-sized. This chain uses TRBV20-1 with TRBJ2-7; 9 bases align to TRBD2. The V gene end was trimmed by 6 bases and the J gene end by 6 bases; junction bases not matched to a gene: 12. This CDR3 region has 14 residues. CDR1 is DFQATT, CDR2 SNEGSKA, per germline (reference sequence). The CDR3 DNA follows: TGCAGTGCCCCGCGGGTAGCGGGAGCAGGCGAGCAGTACTTC. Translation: CSAPRVAGAGEQYF.

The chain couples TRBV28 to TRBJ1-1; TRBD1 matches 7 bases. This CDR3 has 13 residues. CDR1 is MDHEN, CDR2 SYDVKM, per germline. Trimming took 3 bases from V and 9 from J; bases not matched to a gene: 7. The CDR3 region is CASSFSTGQKAFF. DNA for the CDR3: TGTGCCAGCAGTTTTAGTACGGGACAGAAAGCTTTCTTT.

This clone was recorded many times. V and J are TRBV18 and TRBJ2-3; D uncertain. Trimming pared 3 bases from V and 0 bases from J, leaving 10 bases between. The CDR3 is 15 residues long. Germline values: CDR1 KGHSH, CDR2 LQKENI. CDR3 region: CASSPLAASTDTQYF. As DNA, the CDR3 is TGTGCCAGCTCACCGCTGGCGGCTAGCACAGATACGCAGTATTTT.

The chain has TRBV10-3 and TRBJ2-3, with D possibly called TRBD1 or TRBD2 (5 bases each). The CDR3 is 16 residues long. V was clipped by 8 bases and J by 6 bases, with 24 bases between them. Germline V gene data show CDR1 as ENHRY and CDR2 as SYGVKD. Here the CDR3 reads CAIPRGQGEVWDTQYF. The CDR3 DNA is TGTGCCATCCCGAGGGGTCAGGGCGAAGTTTGGGATACGCAGTATTTT.

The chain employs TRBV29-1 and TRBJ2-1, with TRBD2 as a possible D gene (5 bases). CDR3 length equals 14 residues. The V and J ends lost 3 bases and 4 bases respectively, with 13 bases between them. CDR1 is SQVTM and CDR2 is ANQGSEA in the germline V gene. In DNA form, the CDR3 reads TGCAGCGTTGATAGCAGCGGTATTTACAATGAGCAGTTCTTC. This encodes CSVDSSGIYNEQFF.

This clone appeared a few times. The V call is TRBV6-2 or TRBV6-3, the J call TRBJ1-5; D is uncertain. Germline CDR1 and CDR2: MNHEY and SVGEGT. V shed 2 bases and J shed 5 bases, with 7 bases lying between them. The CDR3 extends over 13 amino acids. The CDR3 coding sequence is TGTGCCAGCAGTTACAATCAGTATCAGCCCCAGCATTTT. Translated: CASSYNQYQPQHF.

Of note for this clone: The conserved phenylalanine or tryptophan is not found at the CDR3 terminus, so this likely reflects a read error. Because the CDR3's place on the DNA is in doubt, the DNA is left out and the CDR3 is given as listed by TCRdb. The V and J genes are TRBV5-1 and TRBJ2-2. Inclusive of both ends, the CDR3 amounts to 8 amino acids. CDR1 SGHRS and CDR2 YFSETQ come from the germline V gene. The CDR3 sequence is CASSSDSG.

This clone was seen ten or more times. The CDR3 coding sequence is TGTGCCAGCAGCAACCTAGCGGGATCCACAGATACGCAGTATTTT. As protein: CASSNLAGSTDTQYF. The gene calls are TRBV11-2 and TRBJ2-3; 9 bases are shared with TRBD2. The CDR3 sequence is 15 residues long. With 5 bases clipped from V and 2 bases from J, the junction kept 5 bases outside the gene matches. Germline lookup yields CDR1 SGHAT and CDR2 FQNNGV. The complete variable domain, with remaining parts taken from reference TRBV11-2 and TRBJ2-3, reads EAGVAQSPRYKIIEKRQSVAFWCNPISGHATLYWYQQILGQGPKLLIQFQNNGVVDDSQLPKDRFSAERLKGVDSTLKIQPAKLEDSAVYLCASSNLAGSTDTQYFGPGTRLTVL.

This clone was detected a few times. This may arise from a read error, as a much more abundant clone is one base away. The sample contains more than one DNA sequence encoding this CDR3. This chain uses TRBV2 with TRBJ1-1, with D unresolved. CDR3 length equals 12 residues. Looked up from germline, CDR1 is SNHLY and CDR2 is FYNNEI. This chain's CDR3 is CASREGNTEAFF. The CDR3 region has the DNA TGCGCCAGCAGAGAAGGCAACACTGAAGCTTTCTTT.

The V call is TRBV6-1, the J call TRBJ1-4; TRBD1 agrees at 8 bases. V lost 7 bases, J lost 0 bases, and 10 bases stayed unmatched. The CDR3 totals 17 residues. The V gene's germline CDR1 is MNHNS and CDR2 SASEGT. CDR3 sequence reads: CASTRQGSSPTNEKLFF. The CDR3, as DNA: TGTGCCAGCACTAGACAGGGGTCCTCTCCAACTAATGAAAAACTGTTTTTT.

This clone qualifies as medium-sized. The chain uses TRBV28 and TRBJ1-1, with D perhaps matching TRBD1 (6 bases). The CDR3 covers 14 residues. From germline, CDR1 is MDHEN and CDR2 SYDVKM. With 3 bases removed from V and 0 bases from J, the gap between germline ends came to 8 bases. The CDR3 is CASSFGDMNTEAFF. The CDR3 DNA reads TGTGCCAGCAGTTTTGGGGACATGAACACTGAAGCTTTCTTT.

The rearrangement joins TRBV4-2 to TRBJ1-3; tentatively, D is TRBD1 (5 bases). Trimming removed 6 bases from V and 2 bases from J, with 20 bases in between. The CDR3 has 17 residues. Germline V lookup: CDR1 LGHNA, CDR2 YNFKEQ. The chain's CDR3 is CASSRVGVLSPGNTIYF. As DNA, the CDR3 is TGTGCCAGCAGTAGGGTAGGGGTACTGTCTCCTGGAAACACCATATATTTT.

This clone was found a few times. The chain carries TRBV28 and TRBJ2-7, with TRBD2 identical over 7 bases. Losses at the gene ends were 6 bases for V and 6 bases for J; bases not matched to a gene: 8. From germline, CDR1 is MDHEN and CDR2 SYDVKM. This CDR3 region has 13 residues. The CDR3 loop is CASRRLTGGEQYF. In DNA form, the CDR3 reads TGTGCCAGCAGGAGGCTTACGGGGGGCGAGCAGTACTTC.

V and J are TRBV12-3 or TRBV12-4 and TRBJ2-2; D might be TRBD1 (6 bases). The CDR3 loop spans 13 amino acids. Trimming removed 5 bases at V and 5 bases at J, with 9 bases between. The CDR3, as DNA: TGTGCCAGCAGTGGGACACGAACCGGGGAGCTGTTTTTT. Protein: CASSGTRTGELFF.

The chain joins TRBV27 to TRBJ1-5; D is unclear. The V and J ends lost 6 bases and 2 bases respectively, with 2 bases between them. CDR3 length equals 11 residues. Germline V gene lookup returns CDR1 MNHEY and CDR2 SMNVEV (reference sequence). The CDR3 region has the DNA TGTGCCAGCAGGGGCAATCAGCCCCAGCATTTT. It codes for CASRGNQPQHF.

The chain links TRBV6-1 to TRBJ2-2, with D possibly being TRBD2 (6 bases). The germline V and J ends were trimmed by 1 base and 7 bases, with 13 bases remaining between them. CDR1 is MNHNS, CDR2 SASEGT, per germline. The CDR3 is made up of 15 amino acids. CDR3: CASSEGWRDHGELFF. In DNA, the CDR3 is TGTGCCAGCAGTGAAGGGTGGAGGGACCACGGGGAGCTGTTTTTT.

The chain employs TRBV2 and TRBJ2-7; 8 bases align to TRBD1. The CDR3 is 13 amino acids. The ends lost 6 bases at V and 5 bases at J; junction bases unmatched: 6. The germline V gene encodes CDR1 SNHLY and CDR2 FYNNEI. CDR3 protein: CASRDSGGDEQYF. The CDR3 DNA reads TGTGCCAGCAGGGATTCAGGGGGCGACGAGCAGTACTTC.

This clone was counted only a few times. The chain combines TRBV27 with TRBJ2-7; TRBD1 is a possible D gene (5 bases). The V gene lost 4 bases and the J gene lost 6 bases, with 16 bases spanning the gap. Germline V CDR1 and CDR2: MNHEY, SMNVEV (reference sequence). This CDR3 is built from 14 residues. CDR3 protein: CASSSWTRQGEQYF. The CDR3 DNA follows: TGTGCCAGCAGTTCCTGGACCAGGCAGGGCGAGCAGTACTTC.

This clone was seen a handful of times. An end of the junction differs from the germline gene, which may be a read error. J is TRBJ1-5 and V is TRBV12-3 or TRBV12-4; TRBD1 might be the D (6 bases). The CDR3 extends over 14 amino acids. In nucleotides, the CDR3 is TGTGCCAGCAGCTTAGCGGGGGGCCGTCAGCCCCAGCATTTT. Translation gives CASSLAGGRQPQHF.

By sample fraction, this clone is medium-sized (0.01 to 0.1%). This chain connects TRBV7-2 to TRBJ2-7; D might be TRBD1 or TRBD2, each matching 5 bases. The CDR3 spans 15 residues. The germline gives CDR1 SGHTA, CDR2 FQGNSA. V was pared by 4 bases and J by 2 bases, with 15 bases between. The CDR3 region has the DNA TGTGCCAGCAGCTCCTCAGTCGGGACGGCCTACGAGCAGTACTTC. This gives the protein CASSSSVGTAYEQYF.

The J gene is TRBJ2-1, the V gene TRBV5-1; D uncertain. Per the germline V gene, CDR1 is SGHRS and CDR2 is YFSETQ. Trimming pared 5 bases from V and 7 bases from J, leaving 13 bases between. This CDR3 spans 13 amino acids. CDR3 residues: CASRSALLNEQFF. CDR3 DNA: TGCGCCAGCAGGTCGGCTCTCTTGAATGAGCAGTTCTTC.

CDR3 residues: CASTWTSRPPYEQYF. For the CDR3, the DNA is TGTGCCAGCACTTGGACTAGCCGCCCCCCCTACGAGCAGTACTTC. The rearrangement links TRBV2 to TRBJ2-7, with TRBD2 identical over 8 bases. The CDR3 loop spans 15 amino acids. CDR1 SNHLY and CDR2 FYNNEI come from the germline V gene. Unmatched junction bases numbered 10, after V lost 7 bases and J lost 2 bases.

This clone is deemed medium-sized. The CDR3 region is CASSMTPTAEAFF. Written as DNA, the CDR3 is TGTGCCAGCAGCATGACCCCGACTGCCGAAGCTTTCTTT. The chain carries TRBV7-2 and TRBJ1-1; D gene unclear. Germline CDR1 SGHTA, CDR2 FQGNSA. This CDR3 has 13 residues. The V gene lost 5 bases and the J gene lost 8 bases, with 15 bases spanning the gap. The full variable domain, in which reference TRBV7-2 and TRBJ1-1 provide the parts outside the CDR3, is GAGVSQSPSNKVTEKGKDVELRCDPISGHTALYWYRQSLGQGLEFLIYFQGNSAPDKSGLPSDRFSAERTGGSVSTLTIQRTQQEDSAVYLCASSMTPTAEAFFGQGTRLTVV.

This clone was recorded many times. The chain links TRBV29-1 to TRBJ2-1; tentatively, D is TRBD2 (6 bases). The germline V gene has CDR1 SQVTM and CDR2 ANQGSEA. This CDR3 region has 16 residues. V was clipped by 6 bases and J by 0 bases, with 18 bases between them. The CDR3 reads CSVPAGPSDSYNEQFF. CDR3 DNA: TGCAGCGTCCCAGCGGGCCCTAGCGACTCCTACAATGAGCAGTTCTTC.

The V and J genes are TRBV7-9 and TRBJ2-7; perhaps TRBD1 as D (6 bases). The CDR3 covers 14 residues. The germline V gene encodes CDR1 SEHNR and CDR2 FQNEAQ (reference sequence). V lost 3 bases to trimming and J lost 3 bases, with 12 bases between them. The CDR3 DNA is TGTGCCAGCAGCTTCGTCGGACAGAACTACGAGCAGTACTTC. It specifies CASSFVGQNYEQYF.